Following are 11 T cell receptor beta chains from one sample sequenced in a study of shared clonotypes between healthy human individuals. Clones were sequenced by immunoSEQ multiplex PCR, and TCRdb holds only the in-frame ones, with some missing. In the table there are approximately 2.5 million clones, 93% of which are singletons. Sequencing used naive CD4+ T cells from PBMCs. The subset here: CD45RA+ positively selected. All receptors come from a man aged 18 to 29 in good health. Some clones in this sample may be carry-over from other donors' samples.

The chain combines TRBV10-3 with TRBJ1-1; TRBD1 agrees at 7 bases. V trimming: 5 bases; J trimming: 7 bases; junction bases outside the gene matches: 10. Looked up from germline, CDR1 is ENHRY and CDR2 is SYGVKD. This CDR3 spans 14 amino acids. CDR3 loop: CAISPTGTEFEAFF. In DNA, the CDR3 is TGTGCCATCAGTCCGACCGGGACAGAATTTGAAGCTTTCTTT.

The chain is built from TRBV28 and TRBJ2-1; D is perhaps TRBD1 or TRBD2 (5 bases each). The CDR3 has 14 amino acids. The germline CDR1 and CDR2 sequences are MDHEN and SYDVKM. V lost 3 bases and J 12 bases, leaving 18 bases between the germline ends. CDR3 region: CASSFGTEPLMQFF. CDR3 DNA sequence: TGTGCCAGCAGTTTTGGGACGGAACCTCTTATGCAGTTCTTC. Complete variable domain (other parts from reference TRBV28 and TRBJ2-1): DVKVTQSSRYLVKRTGEKVFLECVQDMDHENMFWYRQDPGLGLRLIYFSYDVKMKEKGDIPEGYSVSREKKERFSLILESASTNQTSMYLCASSFGTEPLMQFFGPGTRLTVL.

The V and J genes are TRBV28 and TRBJ2-7; D is undetermined. V shed 6 bases and J shed 0 bases, with 15 bases lying between them. This CDR3 region has 15 residues. Germline V CDR1 and CDR2: MDHEN, SYDVKM. CDR3 in amino acids: CASSSLSASSYEQYF. For the CDR3, the DNA is TGTGCCAGCAGCTCCCTCTCGGCTAGCTCCTACGAGCAGTACTTC.

V usage is TRBV5-8 and J usage is TRBJ1-5; D is undetermined. Germline loops: CDR1 SGHTS, CDR2 YDEGEE. This CDR3 is 15 amino acids long. The V and J ends lost 2 bases and 0 bases respectively, with 9 bases between them. The CDR3 region has the DNA TGTGCCAGCAGCTTCCGGGGTTATAGCAATCAGCCCCAGCATTTT. Translating gives CASSFRGYSNQPQHF.

This chain connects TRBV5-6 to TRBJ2-4, with 8 bases fitting TRBD2. The CDR3 has 13 amino acids. The V and J ends lost 4 bases and 14 bases, in that order; junction bases with no gene match: 11. Germline assignment: CDR1 SGHDT and CDR2 YYEEEE. This CDR3 is CASSPDGGRKEYF. For the CDR3, the DNA is TGTGCCAGCAGCCCGGACGGCGGGAGGAAAGAGTACTTC.

The chain couples TRBV7-2 to TRBJ2-3, with D tentatively TRBD1 (6 bases). The CDR3 runs to 15 residues. V lost 1 base to trimming and J lost 8 bases, with 16 bases between them. Germline V gives CDR1 SGHTA, CDR2 FQGNSA. CDR3 region: CASSLVGPGQGTQYF. CDR3 DNA: TGTGCCAGCAGCTTAGTGGGACCGGGACAAGGTACGCAGTATTTT.

This chain joins TRBV4-2 and TRBJ1-5; D not resolved. The germline CDR1 and CDR2 sequences are LGHNA and YNFKEQ. The CDR3 is 16 amino acids. The V and J ends lost 3 bases and 5 bases respectively, with 17 bases between them. CDR3 nucleotides: TGTGCCAGCAGCCAGGCCACGATTTCAGGTTATCAGCCCCAGCATTTT. It is translated as CASSQATISGYQPQHF.

The chain carries TRBV5-5 and TRBJ2-7, with 7 bases identical to TRBD1. J lost 2 bases, V lost 4 bases, and 6 bases had no gene match. CDR1 is SGHKS, CDR2 YYEKEE, per germline (reference sequence). This CDR3 contains 14 residues. Here the CDR3 DNA reads TGTGCCAGCAGCCCGGACAGGATCCCCTACGAGCAGTACTTC. Translated, it gives CASSPDRIPYEQYF.

The chain joins TRBV25-1 to TRBJ2-2; 10 bases are shared with TRBD2. The germline V gene encodes CDR1 MGHDK and CDR2 SYGVNS. The V gene end was trimmed by 7 bases and the J gene end by 5 bases; junction bases not matched to a gene: 7. The CDR3 totals 15 residues. CDR3 nucleotides: TGTGCCAGCACCCTAGCGGGAGCGGGGACCGGGGAGCTGTTTTTT. Its protein is CASTLAGAGTGELFF.

A few counts support this clone. The genes are TRBV9 and TRBJ2-5; maybe TRBD1 (5 bases). CDR1 and CDR2 (germline): SGDLS, YYNGEE. Trimming took 3 bases from V and 5 from J, leaving 11 bases between them. The CDR3 totals 13 residues. CDR3 in amino acids: CASSEQGTETQYF. The CDR3 DNA is TGTGCCAGCAGCGAGCAGGGTACGGAGACCCAGTACTTC.

The chain links TRBV5-1 to TRBJ2-1; TRBD2 matches at 9 bases. Germline values: CDR1 SGHRS, CDR2 YFSETQ. This CDR3 is built from 20 residues. V trimming: 3 bases; J trimming: 3 bases; junction bases outside the gene matches: 19. CDR3 in amino acids: CASSYYVAGDWVPGYNEQFF. Here the CDR3 DNA reads TGCGCCAGCAGCTACTACGTAGCGGGAGACTGGGTCCCGGGCTACAATGAGCAGTTCTTC.